This record covers a single T cell receptor beta chain. The target antigen is unknown. This sample is drawn from a study of a mutant IDH1 vaccine in newly diagnosed glioma. The wider study: Averaging approximately 42 years of age, treated patients were about 60% male and approximately 40% female.

Time point indicated: baseline, week 1 (first vaccination visit). As for treatment: pre-vaccination baseline after standard-of-care therapy. New IDH1-mutant, ATRX-lost WHO grade 3 or 4 astrocytomas occurred in donors. Germline trimming cut 1 base from V and 9 bases from J; bases unmatched to any gene: 9. This CDR3 is built from 15 residues. Germline V gives CDR1 SGDLS, CDR2 YYNGEE. Findings and caveats of the study: Pseudoprogression seemed unrelated to changes in top peripheral T cell clonotypes.

Only in-frame clones appear in the TCRdb table, and some are missing; sequencing was by immunoSEQ multiplex PCR. This repertoire shows tens of thousands of clones, roughly four fifths found once; its top ten account for 7.4%. J is TRBJ2-1 and V is TRBV9; 8 bases map to TRBD2. This receptor was obtained from a woman between 45 and 60 years old with glioma. Here the sequenced sample was PBMCs, taken from a glioma patient treated with radiotherapy, temozolomide or both. CDR3 sequence reads: CASSVRAGEPGEQFF. CDR3 DNA sequence: TGTGCCAGCAGCGTAAGAGCGGGGGAACCGGGTGAGCAGTTCTTC.